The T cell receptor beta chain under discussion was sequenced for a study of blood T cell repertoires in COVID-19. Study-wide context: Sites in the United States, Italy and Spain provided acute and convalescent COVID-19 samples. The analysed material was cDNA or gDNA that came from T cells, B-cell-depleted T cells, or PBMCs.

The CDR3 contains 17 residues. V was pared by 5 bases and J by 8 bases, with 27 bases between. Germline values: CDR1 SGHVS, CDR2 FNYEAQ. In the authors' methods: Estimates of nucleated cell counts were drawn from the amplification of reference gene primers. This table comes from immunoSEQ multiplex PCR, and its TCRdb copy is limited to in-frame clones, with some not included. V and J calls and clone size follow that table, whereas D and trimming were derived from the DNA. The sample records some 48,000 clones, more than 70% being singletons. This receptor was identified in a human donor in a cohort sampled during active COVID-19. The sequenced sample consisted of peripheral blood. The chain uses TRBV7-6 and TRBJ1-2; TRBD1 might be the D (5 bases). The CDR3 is CASSPRAPGQGLEGYTF. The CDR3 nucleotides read TGTGCCAGCAGCCCGAGGGCTCCGGGCCAGGGACTCGAAGGCTACACCTTC.